This T cell receptor (beta chain) is drawn from a study of tumor-infiltrating lymphocytes in primary liver carcinoma. Study background: Patients comprised men and women whose ages fell between 30 and 69 years.

To note about this clonotype: Its antigen is currently unknown.

The study extracted blood RNA from unsorted whole blood and also extracted germline DNA. The V segment lost 0 bases and the J segment 5 bases; nucleotides outside the gene matches: 7. Germline values: CDR1 SGHNT, CDR2 YYREEE (reference sequence). The CDR3 sequence is 16 residues long. The template, roughly 510 ng total RNA, yielded TCR beta cDNA made with a constant-region primer. Libraries covering TCR beta were generated through three nested multiplex PCR rounds (using a slightly modified ARM-PCR). Two initial PCR rounds of around 9 cycles each paired TRBV1-TRBV30 forward primers with a C-beta reverse primer. TCRdb passed the multiplex PCR reads through MiXCR, listing each CDR3 protein once. The sample contains 320,000 or so distinct CDR3 sequences, 65% of which appear only once. Points from the study as a whole: Tumor-blood pairs (like tumor-adjacent pairs) overlapped less than tumor region pairs did.

This sequence was found in a man between 35 and 55 years old with primary liver carcinoma and hepatitis B virus infection. The rearrangement joins TRBV5-4 to TRBJ2-3, with TRBD1 matching over 9 bases. The sequencing sample was made of peripheral blood. Here the CDR3 reads CASSLASGQGEDTQYF. The CDR3 DNA sequence: TGTGCCAGCAGCTTGGCTTCGGGACAGGGAGAAGATACGCAGTATTTT.